This TCR beta chain was sequenced in a study of blood T cell repertoires in COVID-19. Turning to the study itself: Italy, Spain and the United States were the sources of the convalescent and acute COVID-19 samples. PBMCs, B-cell-depleted T cells, or T cells provided the cDNA or gDNA that made up the material.

Measured with immunoSEQ multiplex PCR; TCRdb has only the in-frame clones, and not every one. The sample shows 310,000 or so clones, approximately 88% of them seen only once. The sequence came from a woman in her forties who had recovered from COVID-19. The sample taken for sequencing was PBMCs or T cells enriched from blood (not recorded which).

The CDR3 loop is CASSLDRGGTSYEQYF. CDR3 nucleotides: TGTGCCAGCAGCTTAGATCGCGGGGGTACGTCCTACGAGCAGTACTTC. V is TRBV11-3 and J is TRBJ2-7; 7 bases are a match to TRBD2. CDR1 is SGHNT, CDR2 YENEEA, per germline. Germline trimming cut 0 bases from V and 1 base from J; bases unmatched to any gene: 6. This CDR3 spans 16 amino acids.